What follows are 12 T cell receptor beta chains derived from one specimen sequenced in a study of T cell changes during pregnancy in multiple sclerosis. Libraries were prepared by immunoSEQ multiplex PCR; TCRdb keeps only in-frame clonotypes and omits some of them. The table shows about 40,000 clones, with 80% to 90% occurring only once. The sequencing used peripheral blood, collected in the first trimester of pregnancy. All receptors come from a female donor in good health, enrolled as a control in a pregnancy study.

The chain is built from TRBV4-1 and TRBJ2-7; 14 nucleotides agree with TRBD2. Unmatched junction bases numbered 2, after V lost 3 bases and J lost 4 bases. Germline CDR1 is MGHRA and CDR2 is YSYEKL. This CDR3 contains 15 residues. As DNA, the CDR3 is TGCGCCAGCAGCCAGGGACTAGCGGGAGTGTACGAGCAGTACTTC. Amino acids: CASSQGLAGVYEQYF.

The chain employs TRBV10-3 and TRBJ1-1; unclear D gene. The CDR3 runs 12 residues. V lost 3 bases, J lost 7 bases, and 9 bases lay in between. Germline V gene lookup returns CDR1 ENHRY and CDR2 SYGVKD. The CDR3 region has the DNA TGTGCCATCAGTGACGGAGATCTTGAAGCTTTCTTT. Translated: CAISDGDLEAFF.

CDR3 amino acids: CASSSSYEQYF. In nucleotides, the CDR3 is TGTGCCAGCTCATCATCCTACGAGCAGTACTTC. This chain links TRBV18 with TRBJ2-7; D not resolved. Germline V CDR1 and CDR2: KGHSH, LQKENI. The CDR3 covers 11 residues. Trimming stripped 5 bases from V and 1 base from J, with 3 bases between.

This rearrangement joins TRBV2 to TRBJ2-3; TRBD1 is a possible D gene (6 bases). The length of the CDR3 is 14 residues. The ends were cut back, 4 bases at V and 2 bases at J, with 10 bases in the middle. Looked up from germline, CDR1 is SNHLY and CDR2 is FYNNEI. CDR3 DNA: TGTGCCAGCAGTGGGGGGCCCTCCACAGATACGCAGTATTTT. Protein sequence: CASSGGPSTDTQYF.

V usage is TRBV25-1 and J usage is TRBJ2-5, with 12 bases fitting TRBD1. The CDR3 contains 15 residues. The trim removed 6 bases at V and 5 bases at J, leaving 7 bases unmatched. CDR1 MGHDK and CDR2 SYGVNS come from the germline V gene. CDR3 sequence: CASRGQGASWETQYF. The CDR3 DNA sequence: TGTGCCAGCAGGGGACAGGGGGCGAGTTGGGAGACCCAGTACTTC.

The rearrangement joins TRBV28 to TRBJ1-2; no clear D. Germline V CDR1 and CDR2: MDHEN, SYDVKM. This CDR3 spans 12 amino acids. V was clipped by 3 bases and J by 7 bases, with 9 bases between them. The DNA of the CDR3 is TGTGCCAGCAGTTTGAGAATTGGTGGCTACACCTTC. Encoded protein: CASSLRIGGYTF.

V usage is TRBV10-3 and J usage is TRBJ1-2, with 7 bases identical to TRBD1. The germline CDR1 and CDR2 sequences are ENHRY and SYGVKD. With 0 bases clipped from V and 2 bases from J, the junction kept 15 bases outside the gene matches. The length of the CDR3 is 19 residues. The CDR3 region is CAISESRQGLRSPNYGYTF. CDR3 nucleotide sequence: TGTGCCATCAGTGAGTCCCGACAGGGCCTCAGATCCCCAAACTATGGCTACACCTTC.

The V call is TRBV9, the J call TRBJ2-7; 7 bases map to TRBD1. Trimming at V came to 0 bases and at J to 3 bases, leaving 3 bases not matched to a gene. The CDR3 covers 14 residues. Germline assignment: CDR1 SGDLS and CDR2 YYNGEE. The CDR3 bases are TGTGCCAGCAGCGTAGGAGGGACAGACTACGAGCAGTACTTC. Amino acids: CASSVGGTDYEQYF. Looking up the rest from reference TRBV9 and TRBJ2-7 gives the full variable domain: DSGVTQTPKHLITATGQRVTLRCSPRSGDLSVYWYQQSLDQGLQFLIQYYNGEERAKGNILERFSAQQFPDLHSELNLSSLELGDSALYFCASSVGGTDYEQYFGPGTRLTVT.

V usage is TRBV4-3 and J usage is TRBJ2-3; 12 bases fit TRBD2. This CDR3 contains 16 residues. Germline assignment: CDR1 LGHNA and CDR2 YSLEER. V shed 4 bases and J 2 bases; nucleotides not matched to a gene: 4. For the CDR3, the DNA is TGCGCCAGCAGCCCCCTAGCGGGGGGGCCCACAGATACGCAGTATTTT. The encoded protein is CASSPLAGGPTDTQYF.

The chain employs TRBV5-1 and TRBJ2-6; D is unclear. Germline V gives CDR1 SGHRS, CDR2 YFSETQ. The V end lost 0 bases, the J end lost 2 bases, and 9 bases lay between the germline ends. The CDR3 runs 16 residues. For the CDR3, the DNA is TGCGCCAGCAGCTTGGGAGTATTGACTGGGGCCAACGTCCTGACTTTC. Translation: CASSLGVLTGANVLTF.

This clone has more than one count but fewer than ten. This rearrangement joins TRBV5-4 to TRBJ1-1; D unresolved. V lost 3 bases and J 1 base, leaving 10 bases between the germline ends. CDR1 and CDR2 from the germline V gene are SGHNT and YYREEE (reference sequence). This CDR3 is 14 amino acids long. The CDR3 DNA sequence: TGTGCCAGCAGCTCATACAACGCGAACACTGAAGCTTTCTTT. Amino acids: CASSSYNANTEAFF. The whole variable domain, filled in from reference TRBV5-4 and TRBJ1-1, reads ETGVTQSPTHLIKTRGQQVTLRCSSQSGHNTVSWYQQALGQGPQFIFQYYREEENGRGNFPPRFSGLQFPNYSSELNVNALELDDSALYLCASSSYNANTEAFFGQGTRLTVV.

This clone was recorded only once. The chain links TRBV10-3 to TRBJ2-1; TRBD1 agrees at 9 bases. The CDR3 covers 17 residues. Looked up from germline, CDR1 is ENHRY and CDR2 is SYGVKD. The V and J ends lost 2 bases and 6 bases, in that order; junction bases with no gene match: 11. For the CDR3, the DNA is TGTGCCATCAGTGAGCGGTCGTTACAGGGGGCGGTCAATGAGCAGTTCTTC. It yields the protein CAISERSLQGAVNEQFF.